The 10 T cell receptor beta chains below were found in one sample sequenced in a study of T cells after yellow fever vaccination. TCRdb re-called the 5' RACE reads with MiXCR, one entry per CDR3 protein. The data show approximately 93,000 distinct CDR3 sequences, roughly 6% seen once. The starting material was CD8+ T cells sorted from PBMCs, obtained 10 days after the yellow fever booster vaccination. The receptors derive from a man between 18 and 29 years old who received the YFV17D yellow fever vaccine.

This clonotype has a handful of counts. The rearrangement links TRBV12-3 or TRBV12-4 to TRBJ2-3; D is perhaps TRBD1 (5 bases). The V end was cut by 2 bases, the J end by 2 bases, with 8 bases between. The CDR3 runs 14 residues. As DNA, the CDR3 is TGTGCCAGCAGTTTAACGACAGTCACAGATACGCAGTATTTT. It yields the protein CASSLTTVTDTQYF.

V gene TRBV2 combines with J gene TRBJ1-1, with no clear D. Germline V gives CDR1 SNHLY, CDR2 FYNNEI. Between the trimmed V and J ends, which lost 6 bases and 3 bases, there was a span of 17 bases. The CDR3 is 15 residues long. CDR3 sequence reads: CASRDPSNVDTEAFF. DNA of the CDR3: TGTGCCAGCAGAGACCCAAGCAACGTGGACACTGAAGCTTTCTTT. The entire variable domain, with the rest obtained from reference TRBV2 and TRBJ1-1, is as follows: EPEVTQTPSHQVTQMGQEVILRCVPISNHLYFYWYRQILGQKVEFLVSFYNNEISEKSEIFDDQFSVERPDGSNFTLKIRSTKLEDSAMYFCASRDPSNVDTEAFFGQGTRLTVV.

In this sample, this clonotype turned up a few times. The rearrangement joins TRBV29-1 to TRBJ1-1; D ambiguous. The CDR3 is 12 residues long. Trimming took off 8 bases at V and 6 bases at J, with 16 bases between the two ends. Germline CDR1 reads SQVTM; CDR2 reads ANQGSEA. The CDR3 here is CSTRTPGAEAFF. The CDR3 DNA reads as TGCAGCACACGGACCCCAGGCGCTGAAGCTTTCTTT. The whole variable domain, filled in from reference TRBV29-1 and TRBJ1-1, reads SAVISQKPSRDICQRGTSLTIQCQVDSQVTMMFWYRQQPGQSLTLIATANQGSEATYESGFVIDKFPISRPNLTFSTLTVSNMSPEDSSIYLCSTRTPGAEAFFGQGTRLTVV.

The V gene is TRBV15, the J gene TRBJ2-1; 8 bases map to TRBD1. V lost 5 bases, J lost 8 bases, and 2 bases stayed unmatched. The CDR3 runs 12 residues. The germline gives CDR1 LNHNV, CDR2 YYDKDF (reference sequence). CDR3 sequence: CATSDRGDEQFF. The CDR3 DNA is TGTGCCACCAGCGACAGGGGCGATGAGCAGTTCTTC.

This clonotype turned up a few times. The rearrangement uses TRBV29-1 and TRBJ1-2; D unclear. CDR1 and CDR2 (germline): SQVTM, ANQGSEA. CDR3 size: 11 residues. Trimming stripped 5 bases from V and 2 bases from J, with 6 bases between. The CDR3 protein is CSVLLNYGYTF. Here the CDR3 DNA reads TGCAGCGTTCTCCTCAACTATGGCTACACCTTC.

This clonotype was seen at least ten times. V usage is TRBV7-6 and J usage is TRBJ2-1; D remains unclear. Germline CDR1 is SGHVS and CDR2 is FNYEAQ. Between the trimmed V and J ends, which lost 3 bases and 2 bases, there was a span of 11 bases. This CDR3 region has 15 residues. CDR3 region: CASSFERPPYNEQFF. CDR3 bases: TGTGCCAGCAGCTTCGAACGCCCGCCCTACAATGAGCAGTTCTTC.

This sequence joins TRBV7-9 and TRBJ2-1, with D unclear. This CDR3 has 16 residues. Trimming took off 5 bases at V and 0 bases at J, with 14 bases between the two ends. The V gene's germline CDR1 is SEHNR and CDR2 FQNEAQ (reference sequence). The CDR3 is CASSVATASSYNEQFF. In DNA, the CDR3 is TGTGCCAGCAGCGTTGCTACAGCGAGCTCCTACAATGAGCAGTTCTTC. Together with reference TRBV7-9 and TRBJ2-1, the CDR3 gives the full variable domain: DTGVSQNPRHKITKRGQNVTFRCDPISEHNRLYWYRQTLGQGPEFLTYFQNEAQLEKSRLLSDRFSAERPKGSFSTLEIQRTEQGDSAMYLCASSVATASSYNEQFFGPGTRLTVL.

This clonotype has just a few counts. The chain links TRBV27 to TRBJ2-6; D gene uncertain. V was cut by 2 bases and J by 2 bases, with 1 base left in between. The CDR3 runs 13 residues. Germline CDR1 reads MNHEY; CDR2 reads SMNVEV (reference sequence). The CDR3 spells CASSLAGANVLTF. CDR3 DNA: TGTGCCAGCAGTTTAGCTGGGGCCAACGTCCTGACTTTC. Supplemented by reference TRBV27 and TRBJ2-6, the full variable domain reads EAQVTQNPRYLITVTGKKLTVTCSQNMNHEYMSWYRQDPGLGLRQIYYSMNVEVTDKGDVPEGYKVSRKEKRNFPLILESPSPNQTSLYFCASSLAGANVLTFGAGSRLTVL.

The chain is built from TRBV6-5 and TRBJ1-1; D is perhaps TRBD1 (5 bases). Germline values: CDR1 MNHEY, CDR2 SVGAGI. CDR3 length equals 14 residues. The V and J ends lost 6 bases and 0 bases respectively, with 11 bases between them. The CDR3 loop is CASSLLTVNTEAFF. The CDR3 coding sequence is TGTGCCAGCAGCCTACTGACAGTGAACACTGAAGCTTTCTTT.

This clonotype occurred many times. The gene calls are TRBV5-1 and TRBJ1-2; D is uncertain. The CDR3 sequence is 13 residues long. Trimming took off 4 bases at V and 8 bases at J, with 15 bases between the two ends. Germline V gene sequence: CDR1 SGHRS, CDR2 YFSETQ. The CDR3 region has the DNA TGCGCCAGCAGCAAATTACAACTAGGCGGCTACACCTTC. This encodes CASSKLQLGGYTF.